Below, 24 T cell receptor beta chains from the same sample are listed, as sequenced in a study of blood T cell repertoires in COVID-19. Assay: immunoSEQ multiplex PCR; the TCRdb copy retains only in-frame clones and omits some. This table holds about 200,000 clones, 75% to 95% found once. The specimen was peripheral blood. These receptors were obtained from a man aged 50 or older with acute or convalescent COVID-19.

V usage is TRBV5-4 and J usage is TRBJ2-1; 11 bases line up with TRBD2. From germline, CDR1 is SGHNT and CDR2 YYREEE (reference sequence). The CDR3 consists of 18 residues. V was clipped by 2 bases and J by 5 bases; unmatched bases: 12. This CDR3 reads CASSLLLSGRARDNEQFF. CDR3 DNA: TGTGCCAGCAGCTTACTACTTAGCGGGAGGGCCAGGGACAATGAGCAGTTCTTC.

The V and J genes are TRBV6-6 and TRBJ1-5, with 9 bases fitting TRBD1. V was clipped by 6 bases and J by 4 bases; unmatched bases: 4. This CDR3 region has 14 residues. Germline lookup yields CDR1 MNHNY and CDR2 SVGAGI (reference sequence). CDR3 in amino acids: CASRKTGGNQPQHF. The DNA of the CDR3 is TGTGCCAGCAGAAAGACAGGGGGAAATCAGCCCCAGCATTTT.

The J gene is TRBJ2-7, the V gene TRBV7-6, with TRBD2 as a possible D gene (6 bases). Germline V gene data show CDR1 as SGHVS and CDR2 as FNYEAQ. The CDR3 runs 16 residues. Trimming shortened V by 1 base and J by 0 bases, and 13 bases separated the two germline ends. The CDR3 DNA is TGTGCCAGCAGCTTAGGGGCAGCGGGTAGCTCCTACGAGCAGTACTTC. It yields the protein CASSLGAAGSSYEQYF.

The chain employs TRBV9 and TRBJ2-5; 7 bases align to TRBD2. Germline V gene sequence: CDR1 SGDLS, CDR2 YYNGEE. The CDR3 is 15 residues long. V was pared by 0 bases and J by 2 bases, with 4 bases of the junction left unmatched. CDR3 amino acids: CASSVAPGLQETQYF. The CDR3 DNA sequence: TGTGCCAGCAGCGTAGCTCCGGGACTACAAGAGACCCAGTACTTC.

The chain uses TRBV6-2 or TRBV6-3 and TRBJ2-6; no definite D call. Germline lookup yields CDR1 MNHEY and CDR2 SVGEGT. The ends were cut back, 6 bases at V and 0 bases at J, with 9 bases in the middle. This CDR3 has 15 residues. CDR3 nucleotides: TGTGCCAGCAGCCGCGGCGGCTCTGGGGCCAACGTCCTGACTTTC. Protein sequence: CASSRGGSGANVLTF.

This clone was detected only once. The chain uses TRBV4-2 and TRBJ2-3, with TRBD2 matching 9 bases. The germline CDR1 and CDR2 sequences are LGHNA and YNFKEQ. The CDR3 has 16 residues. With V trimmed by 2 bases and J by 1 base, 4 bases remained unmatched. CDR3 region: CASSQMAGGRTDTQYF. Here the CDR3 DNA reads TGTGCCAGCAGCCAAATGGCGGGGGGGCGCACAGATACGCAGTATTTT.

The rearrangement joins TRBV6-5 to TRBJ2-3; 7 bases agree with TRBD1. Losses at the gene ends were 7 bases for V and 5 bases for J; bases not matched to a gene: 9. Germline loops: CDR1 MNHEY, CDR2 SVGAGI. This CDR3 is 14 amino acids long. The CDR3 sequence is CASTLDRSRDTQYF. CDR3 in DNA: TGTGCCAGCACCTTGGACAGGAGCCGAGATACGCAGTATTTT.

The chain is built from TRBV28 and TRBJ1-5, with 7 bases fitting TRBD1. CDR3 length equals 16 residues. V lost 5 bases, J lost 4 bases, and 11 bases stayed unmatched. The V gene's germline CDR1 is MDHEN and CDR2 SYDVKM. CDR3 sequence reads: CASSGVDRALNQPQHF. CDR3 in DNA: TGTGCCAGCAGTGGTGTCGACAGGGCATTGAATCAGCCCCAGCATTTT.

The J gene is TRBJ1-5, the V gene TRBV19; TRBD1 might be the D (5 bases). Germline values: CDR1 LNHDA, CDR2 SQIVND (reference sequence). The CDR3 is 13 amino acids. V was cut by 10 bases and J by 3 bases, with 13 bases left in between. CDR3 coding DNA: TGTGCCACCGCCGGACAATACAATCAGCCCCAGCATTTT. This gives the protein CATAGQYNQPQHF. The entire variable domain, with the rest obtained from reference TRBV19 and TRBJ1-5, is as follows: DGGITQSPKYLFRKEGQNVTLSCEQNLNHDAMYWYRQDPGQGLRLIYYSQIVNDFQKGDIAEGYSVSREKKESFPLTVTSAQKNPTAFYLCATAGQYNQPQHFGDGTRLSIL.

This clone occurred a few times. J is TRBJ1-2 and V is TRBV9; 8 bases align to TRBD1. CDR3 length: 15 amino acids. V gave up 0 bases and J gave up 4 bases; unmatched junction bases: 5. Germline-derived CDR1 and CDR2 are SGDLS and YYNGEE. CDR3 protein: CASSVGTGLGYGYTF. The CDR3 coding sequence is TGTGCCAGCAGCGTAGGGACAGGGCTCGGCTATGGCTACACCTTC.

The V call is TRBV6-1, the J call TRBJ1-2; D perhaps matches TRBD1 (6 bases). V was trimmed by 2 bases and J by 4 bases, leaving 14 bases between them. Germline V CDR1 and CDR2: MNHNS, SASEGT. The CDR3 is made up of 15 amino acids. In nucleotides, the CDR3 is TGTGCCAGCAGTGAAAGATCGGGACAAGGCTATGGCTACACCTTC. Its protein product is CASSERSGQGYGYTF.

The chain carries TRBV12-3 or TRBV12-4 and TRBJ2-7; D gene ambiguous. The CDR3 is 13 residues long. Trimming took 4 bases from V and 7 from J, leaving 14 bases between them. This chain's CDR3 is CASSSLRIGEQYF. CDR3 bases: TGTGCCAGCAGTTCCCTCCGCATCGGGGAGCAGTACTTC.

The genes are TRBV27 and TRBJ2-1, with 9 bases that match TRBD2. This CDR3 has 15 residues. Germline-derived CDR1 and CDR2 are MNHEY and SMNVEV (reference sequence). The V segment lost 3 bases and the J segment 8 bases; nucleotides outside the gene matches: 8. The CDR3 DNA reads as TGTGCCAGCAGTTTTGCGGGAGGGTCCGTCTATGAGCAGTTCTTC. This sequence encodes CASSFAGGSVYEQFF.

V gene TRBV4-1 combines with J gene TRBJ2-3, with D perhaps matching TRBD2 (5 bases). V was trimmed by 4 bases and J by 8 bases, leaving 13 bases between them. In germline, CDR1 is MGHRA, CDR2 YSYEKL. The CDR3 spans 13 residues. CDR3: CASSRAPRGTQYF. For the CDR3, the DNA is TGCGCCAGCAGCCGTGCCCCTCGGGGTACGCAGTATTTT.

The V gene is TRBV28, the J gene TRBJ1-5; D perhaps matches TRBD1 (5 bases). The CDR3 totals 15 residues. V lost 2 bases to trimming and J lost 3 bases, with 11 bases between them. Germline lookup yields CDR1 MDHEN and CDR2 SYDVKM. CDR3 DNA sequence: TGTGCCAGCAGTTTAACGGGGGACCCCAATCAGCCCCAGCATTTT. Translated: CASSLTGDPNQPQHF. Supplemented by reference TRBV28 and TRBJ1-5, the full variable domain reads DVKVTQSSRYLVKRTGEKVFLECVQDMDHENMFWYRQDPGLGLRLIYFSYDVKMKEKGDIPEGYSVSREKKERFSLILESASTNQTSMYLCASSLTGDPNQPQHFGDGTRLSIL.

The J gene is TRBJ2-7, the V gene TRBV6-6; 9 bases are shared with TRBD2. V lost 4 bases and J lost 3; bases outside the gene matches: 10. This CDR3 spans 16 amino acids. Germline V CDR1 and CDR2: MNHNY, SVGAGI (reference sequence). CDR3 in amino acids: CASSSPGNSGSYEQYF. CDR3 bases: TGTGCCAGCAGTTCCCCGGGTAATAGCGGGAGCTACGAGCAGTACTTC.

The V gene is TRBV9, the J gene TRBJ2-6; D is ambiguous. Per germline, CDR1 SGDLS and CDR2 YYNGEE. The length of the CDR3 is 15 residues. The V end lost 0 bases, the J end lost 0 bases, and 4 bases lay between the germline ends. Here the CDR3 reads CASSVVISGANVLTF. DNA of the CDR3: TGTGCCAGCAGCGTAGTAATCTCTGGGGCCAACGTCCTGACTTTC.

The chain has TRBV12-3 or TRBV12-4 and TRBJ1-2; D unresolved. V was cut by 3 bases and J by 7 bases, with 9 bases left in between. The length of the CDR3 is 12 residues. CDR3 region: CASSFGVAGYTF. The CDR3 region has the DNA TGTGCCAGCAGTTTTGGAGTGGCTGGCTACACCTTC.

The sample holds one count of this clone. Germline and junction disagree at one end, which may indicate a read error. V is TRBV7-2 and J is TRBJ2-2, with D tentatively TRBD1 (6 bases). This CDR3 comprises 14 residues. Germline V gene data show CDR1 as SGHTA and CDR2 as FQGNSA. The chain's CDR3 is CASNLGQGPRELFF. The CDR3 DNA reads TGTGCCAGCAACTTAGGGCAGGGGCCCCGGGAGCTGTTTTTT.

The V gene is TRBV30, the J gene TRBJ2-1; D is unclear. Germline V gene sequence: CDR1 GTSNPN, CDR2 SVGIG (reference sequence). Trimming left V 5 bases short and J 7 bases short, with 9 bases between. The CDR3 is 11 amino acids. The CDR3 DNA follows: TGTGCCTGGCGTCAGGTTAATGAGCAGTTCTTC. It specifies CAWRQVNEQFF.

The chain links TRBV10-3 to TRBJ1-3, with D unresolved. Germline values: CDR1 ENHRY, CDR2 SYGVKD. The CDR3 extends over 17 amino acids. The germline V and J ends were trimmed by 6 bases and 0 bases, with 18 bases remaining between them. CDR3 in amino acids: CAISDDPPEYSGNTIYF. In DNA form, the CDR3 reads TGTGCCATCAGCGATGACCCCCCGGAGTACTCTGGAAACACCATATATTTT.

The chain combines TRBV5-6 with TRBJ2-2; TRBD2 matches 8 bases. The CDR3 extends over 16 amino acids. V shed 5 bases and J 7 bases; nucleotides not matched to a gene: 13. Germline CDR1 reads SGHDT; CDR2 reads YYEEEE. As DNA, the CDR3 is TGTGCCAGCAGGCGGTTGGGTAGCGGGACGGTCGGGGAGCTGTTTTTT. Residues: CASRRLGSGTVGELFF. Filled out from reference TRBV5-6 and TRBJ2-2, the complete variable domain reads DAGVTQSPTHLIKTRGQQVTLRCSPKSGHDTVSWYQQALGQGPQFIFQYYEEEERQRGNFPDRFSGHQFPNYSSELNVNALLLGDSALYLCASRRLGSGTVGELFFGEGSRLTVL.

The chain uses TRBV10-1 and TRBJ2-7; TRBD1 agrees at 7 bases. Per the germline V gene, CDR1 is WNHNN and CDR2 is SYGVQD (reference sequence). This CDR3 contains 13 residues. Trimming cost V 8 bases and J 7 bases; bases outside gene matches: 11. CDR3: CASLGQPFGEQYV. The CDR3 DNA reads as TGCGCCAGCTTGGGACAGCCTTTTGGGGAGCAGTACGTC.

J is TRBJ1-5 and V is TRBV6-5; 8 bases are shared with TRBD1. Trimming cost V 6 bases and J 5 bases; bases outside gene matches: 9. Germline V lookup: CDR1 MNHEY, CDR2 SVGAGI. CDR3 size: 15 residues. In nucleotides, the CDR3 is TGTGCCAGCAGCCGGGACAGGACCCGCCATCAGCCCCAGCATTTT. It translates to CASSRDRTRHQPQHF.